Listed below are T cell receptor beta chains from one sample, sequenced in a study of CD8+ T cells in alopecia areata. Clones were sequenced by immunoSEQ multiplex PCR, and TCRdb holds only the in-frame ones, with some missing. Of a few hundred thousand clones in the sample, 67% were seen once. The sample was CD4+ T cells sorted from blood, taken at week 0. All receptors derive from a human donor with alopecia areata. CDR3s include the opening cysteine and the closing phenylalanine or tryptophan. Each record gives: CDR3 protein, CDR3 DNA, clone size, J gene, V gene, D gene. D genes are given only for firm matches. Where a row states a size, it is once, few, many or the class of an expanded clone; other rows omit it.

CASSLPHGGSQPQHF	TGTGCCAGCAGCCTCCCGCACGGGGGGTCGCAGCCCCAGCATTTT	NA	TRBJ1-5	TRBV9	NA
CASSSRGRDGGRNYGYTF	TGTGCCAGTAGTAGCCGCGGACGGGACGGGGGGCGTAACTATGGCTACACCTTC	few	TRBJ1-2	TRBV19	NA
CSVDGSGGADTQYF	TGCAGCGTTGATGGTAGCGGGGGGGCAGATACGCAGTATTTT	NA	TRBJ2-3	TRBV29-1	TRBD2
CASSLMPPGDKYF	TGCGCCAGCAGCTTGATGCCGCCAGGGGATAAGTACTTC	NA	TRBJ2-7	TRBV5-1	NA
CAWSEGTGSFWGYTF	TGTGCCTGGAGTGAAGGAACAGGGTCCTTTTGGGGCTACACCTTC	NA	TRBJ1-2	TRBV30	NA
CASSLLMIAGRGETQYF	TGTGCCAGCAGCCTCCTGATGATAGCGGGGAGGGGGGAGACCCAGTACTTC	few	TRBJ2-5	TRBV7-6	TRBD2
CASSSQNSPLHF	TGTGCCAGCTCTTCGCAAAATTCACCCCTCCACTTT	NA	TRBJ1-6	TRBV7-9	NA
CSASSGTGSREQYF	TGCAGCGCCAGCTCCGGGACAGGGTCTCGTGAGCAGTACTTC	NA	TRBJ2-7	TRBV29-1	TRBD1
CASSLVPQETQYF	TGCGCCAGCAGCTTGGTCCCTCAAGAGACCCAGTACTTC	NA	TRBJ2-5	TRBV5-1	NA
CASSLTSGQTNEKLFF	TGCGCCAGCAGCCTAACCTCGGGACAGACTAATGAAAAACTGTTTTTT	few	TRBJ1-4	TRBV5-1	TRBD1
CAWNLRGINYGYTF	TGTGCCTGGAATCTCAGGGGGATCAACTATGGCTACACCTTC	NA	TRBJ1-2	TRBV30	TRBD1
CASSRNSLRADTQYF	TGTGCCAGCAGTCGTAACTCGCTTCGGGCAGATACGCAGTATTTT	NA	TRBJ2-3	TRBV7-2	NA
CSVRVSGNTIYF	TGCAGCGTGCGGGTCTCTGGAAACACCATATATTTT	NA	TRBJ1-3	TRBV29-1	NA
CSVTGVYEQYF	TGCAGCGTTACAGGGGTTTACGAGCAGTACTTC	few	TRBJ2-7	TRBV29-1	TRBD1
CASSYSQGAKNIQYF	TGTGCCAGCAGTTACTCGCAGGGAGCCAAAAACATTCAGTACTTC	NA	TRBJ2-4	TRBV6-5	NA
CSVTGYANEKLFF	TGCAGCGTGACAGGGTATGCTAATGAAAAACTGTTTTTT	NA	TRBJ1-4	TRBV29-1	TRBD1
CASSLRAVEKLFF	TGTGCCAGCTCACTCCGAGCAGTTGAAAAACTGTTTTTT	NA	TRBJ1-4	TRBV18	NA
CSVEASSKETQYF	TGCAGCGTTGAGGCTAGCTCAAAAGAGACCCAGTACTTC	NA	TRBJ2-5	TRBV29-1	NA
CSVDKGQETQYF	TGCAGCGTTGATAAGGGACAAGAGACCCAGTACTTC	NA	TRBJ2-5	TRBV29-1	NA
CASSWMTGDEQYF	TGTGCCAGCAGCTGGATGACAGGGGACGAGCAGTACTTC	few	TRBJ2-7	TRBV11-2	TRBD1
CASSPNGRGPYNEQFF	TGTGCCAGCAGCCCGAACGGGCGGGGACCTTACAATGAGCAGTTCTTC	NA	TRBJ2-1	TRBV9	NA
CASSPSGGLTGYTF	TGTGCCAGCAGCCCCTCCGGGGGCTTAACCGGCTACACCTTC	NA	TRBJ1-2	TRBV7-9	NA
CAWSALTEQFF	TGTGCCTGGAGCGCCCTCACTGAGCAGTTCTTC	NA	TRBJ2-1	TRBV30	NA
CASSRDKTDTQYF	TGTGCCAGCAGCCGGGACAAGACAGATACGCAGTATTTT	few	TRBJ2-3	TRBV5-4	NA
CASSAGSRGEEQYF	TGTGCCAGCAGCGCCGGCTCTAGAGGGGAGGAGCAGTACTTC	NA	TRBJ2-7	TRBV9	NA
CASSQSLGGIYGYTF	TGCGCCAGCAGCCAATCCTTGGGGGGCATCTATGGCTACACCTTC	NA	TRBJ1-2	TRBV4-3	NA
CASSRTGANYGYTF	TGTGCCAGCAGCCGAACCGGGGCCAACTATGGCTACACCTTC	NA	TRBJ1-2	TRBV6-5	NA
CASSQWTGGYTF	TGTGCCAGCAGCCAATGGACCGGAGGCTACACCTTC	NA	TRBJ1-2	TRBV5-4	NA
CASSGSNYGYTF	TGTGCCAGCTCAGGATCTAACTATGGCTACACCTTC	NA	TRBJ1-2	TRBV2	NA
CSASPQETQYF	TGCAGTGCTAGTCCCCAAGAGACCCAGTACTTC	NA	TRBJ2-5	TRBV20-1	NA
CAWITDRVAYEQYF	TGTGCCTGGATTACGGACAGGGTCGCCTACGAGCAGTACTTC	few	TRBJ2-7	TRBV30	TRBD1
CASWTGSNQPQHF	TGTGCCAGCTGGACAGGGAGCAATCAGCCCCAGCATTTT	NA	TRBJ1-5	TRBV2	TRBD1
CASSTKLGETQYF	TGTGCCAGCAGTACAAAACTGGGAGAGACCCAGTACTTC	once	TRBJ2-5	TRBV25-1	NA
CASSALRGNQPQHF	TGTGCCAGTAGTGCCCTTCGGGGCAATCAGCCCCAGCATTTT	NA	TRBJ1-5	TRBV19	NA
CASSQARAKNIQYF	TGTGCCAGCAGCCAAGCCAGGGCCAAAAACATTCAGTACTTC	once	TRBJ2-4	TRBV4-2	NA
CASSPRDSSYGYTF	TGTGCCAGCAGCCCCCGGGACAGTAGTTATGGCTACACCTTC	once	TRBJ1-2	TRBV5-6	TRBD1
CAWSVVTGRNEQFF	TGTGCCTGGAGTGTAGTAACAGGACGCAATGAGCAGTTCTTC	NA	TRBJ2-1	TRBV30	NA
CASSLGQGGFEKLFF	TGCGCCAGCAGCTTGGGGCAAGGGGGCTTTGAAAAACTGTTTTTT	NA	TRBJ1-4	TRBV5-1	TRBD1
CASRPTGLGGAFF	TGTGCCAGCAGACCGACAGGTTTGGGTGGCGCTTTCTTT	few	TRBJ1-1	TRBV6-5	NA
CAWSVSWGGGTDTQYF	TGTGCCTGGAGTGTAAGTTGGGGCGGAGGCACAGATACGCAGTATTTT	NA	TRBJ2-3	TRBV30	NA
CASSQESSPNTEAFF	TGTGCCAGCAGCCAAGAGTCGAGTCCGAACACTGAAGCTTTCTTT	NA	TRBJ1-1	TRBV14	NA